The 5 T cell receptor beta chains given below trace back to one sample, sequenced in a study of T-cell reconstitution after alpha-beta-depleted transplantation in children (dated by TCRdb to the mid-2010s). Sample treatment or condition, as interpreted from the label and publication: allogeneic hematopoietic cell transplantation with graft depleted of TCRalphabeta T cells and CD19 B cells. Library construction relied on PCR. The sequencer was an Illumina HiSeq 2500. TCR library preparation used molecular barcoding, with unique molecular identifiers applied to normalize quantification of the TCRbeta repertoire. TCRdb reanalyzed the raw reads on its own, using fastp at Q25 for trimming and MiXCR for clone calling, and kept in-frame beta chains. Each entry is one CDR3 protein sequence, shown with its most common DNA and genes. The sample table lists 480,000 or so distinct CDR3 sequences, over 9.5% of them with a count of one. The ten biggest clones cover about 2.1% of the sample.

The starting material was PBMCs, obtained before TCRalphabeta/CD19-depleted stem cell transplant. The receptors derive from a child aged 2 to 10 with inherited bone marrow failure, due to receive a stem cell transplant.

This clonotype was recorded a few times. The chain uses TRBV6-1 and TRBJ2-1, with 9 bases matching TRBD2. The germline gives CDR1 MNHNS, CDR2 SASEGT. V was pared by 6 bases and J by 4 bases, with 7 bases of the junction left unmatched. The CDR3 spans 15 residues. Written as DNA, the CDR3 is TGTGCCAGCAGCTCCTGGGCGGGAGGGTACAATGAGCAGTTCTTC. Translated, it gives CASSSWAGGYNEQFF.

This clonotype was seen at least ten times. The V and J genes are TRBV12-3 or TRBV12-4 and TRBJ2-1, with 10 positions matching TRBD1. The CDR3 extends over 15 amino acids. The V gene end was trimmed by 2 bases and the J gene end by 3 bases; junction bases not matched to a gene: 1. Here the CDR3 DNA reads TGTGCCAGCAGTTTATGGGACAGGGGCTACAATGAGCAGTTCTTC. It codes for CASSLWDRGYNEQFF.

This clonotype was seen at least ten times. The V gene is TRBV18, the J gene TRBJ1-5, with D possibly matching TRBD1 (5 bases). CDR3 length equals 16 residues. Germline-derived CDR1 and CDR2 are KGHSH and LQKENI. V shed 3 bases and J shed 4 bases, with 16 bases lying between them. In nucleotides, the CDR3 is TGTGCCAGCTCACCCCTTTCGAGACAGACAAATCAGCCCCAGCATTTT. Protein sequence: CASSPLSRQTNQPQHF.

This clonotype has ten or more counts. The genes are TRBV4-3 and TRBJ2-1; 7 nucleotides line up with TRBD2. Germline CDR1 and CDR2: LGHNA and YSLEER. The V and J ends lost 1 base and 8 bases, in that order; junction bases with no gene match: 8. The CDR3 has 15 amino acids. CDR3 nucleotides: TGCGCCAGCAGCCAAGTGGGTGGGAGGGCCCATGAGCAGTTCTTC. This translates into CASSQVGGRAHEQFF.

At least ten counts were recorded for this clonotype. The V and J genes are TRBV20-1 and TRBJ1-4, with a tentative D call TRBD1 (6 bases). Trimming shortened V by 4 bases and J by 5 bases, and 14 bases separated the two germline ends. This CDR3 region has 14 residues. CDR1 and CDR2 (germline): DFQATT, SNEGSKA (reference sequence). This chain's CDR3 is CSAIDARGNEKLFF. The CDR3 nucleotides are TGCAGTGCTATCGATGCCAGGGGAAATGAAAAACTGTTTTTT.